The clone carrying this T cell receptor beta chain was detected only a few times. The same CDR3 can be traced to other DNA sequences in this sample. These data originate in a study of beta chain features in type 1 diabetes. The isolated RNA, all of it, was reverse transcribed, so expressed TCRB transcripts were what got sequenced. Sequencing was performed with immunoSEQ multiplex PCR; in TCRdb, only in-frame clones are kept and a portion is missing. The sample lists over 300,000 clones, around 8% occurring once. The CDR3 spans 15 residues. CDR1 is SGHRS and CDR2 is YFSETQ in the germline V gene. V trimming: 2 bases; J trimming: 3 bases; junction bases outside the gene matches: 5.

This receptor was obtained from a woman younger than 30 in good health. The chain recombines TRBV5-1 with TRBJ2-5; 9 bases are a match to TRBD1. The specimen sequenced was central memory CD4+ T cells from blood. The CDR3 protein is CASSFPGQGEETQYF. The CDR3 DNA follows: TGCGCCAGCAGCTTTCCGGGACAGGGTGAAGAGACCCAGTACTTC.